The clone carrying this T cell receptor (beta chain) was seen a few times. These data belong to a study of blood T cells in healthy people across ages. V lost 4 bases to trimming and J lost 6 bases; unmatched junction nucleotides: 15. The CDR3 loop spans 18 amino acids. Germline values: CDR1 SGHVS, CDR2 FQNEAQ. The second PCR ran roughly 6 to 11 cycles with a sample-barcoded 5' primer and J-beta primers. TCRdb re-called the 5' RACE reads through MiXCR, storing one row per CDR3 protein. The repertoire includes about 730,000 distinct CDR3 sequences, roughly 41% of them detected once, and 20% to 25% sits in the top ten.

Sequencing was carried out using blood. This receptor was taken from a woman in her sixties or seventies in good health. The gene calls are TRBV7-8 and TRBJ2-4; 10 nucleotides align to TRBD2. CDR3 in amino acids: CASSSRDILAGHGNIQYF. The DNA of the CDR3 is TGTGCCAGCAGCTCAAGGGACATACTAGCGGGACACGGAAACATTCAGTACTTC.